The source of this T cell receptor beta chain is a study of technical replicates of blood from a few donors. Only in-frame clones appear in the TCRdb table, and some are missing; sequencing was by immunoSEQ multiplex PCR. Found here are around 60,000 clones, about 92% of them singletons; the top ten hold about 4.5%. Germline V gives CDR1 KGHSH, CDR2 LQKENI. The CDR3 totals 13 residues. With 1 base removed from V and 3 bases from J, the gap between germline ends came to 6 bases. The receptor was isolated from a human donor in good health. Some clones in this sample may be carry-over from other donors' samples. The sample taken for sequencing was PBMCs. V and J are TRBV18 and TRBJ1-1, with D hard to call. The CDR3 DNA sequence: TGTGCCAGCTCACCACAGCAAGACACTGAAGCTTTCTTT. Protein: CASSPQQDTEAFF.